What follows are 4 T cell receptor beta chains derived from one specimen sequenced in a study of Graves' ophthalmopathy and Graves' hyperthyroidism. Amplification of the TCR beta CDR3 regions used RNA transcripts (as template). Second-round multiplex PCR followed a first-round RT-PCR using HTBI primers. TCRdb reanalysed the multiplex PCR reads using MiXCR and keeps one entry per CDR3 protein. The table has under 350,000 distinct CDR3 sequences, 15% to 20% seen once. Sequenced input: peripheral blood. These receptor sequences come from an adult man with Graves' ophthalmopathy.

In this sample, this clonotype turned up many times. This chain connects TRBV2 to TRBJ1-1; D may be TRBD1 (6 bases). CDR1 is SNHLY, CDR2 FYNNEI, per germline. V was pared by 3 bases and J by 4 bases, with 12 bases between. This CDR3 spans 14 amino acids. For the CDR3, the DNA is TGTGCCAGCAGTGATCAGGGGATAGGCACTGAAGCTTTCTTT. Its protein is CASSDQGIGTEAFF.

This clonotype was recorded at least ten times. The rearrangement uses TRBV11-1 and TRBJ2-7; possibly TRBD1 for D (5 bases). CDR1 and CDR2 (germline): SGHAT, FQDESV (reference sequence). CDR3 length: 14 residues. V lost 1 base and J 3 bases, leaving 10 bases between the germline ends. The CDR3: CASSLGPRVYEQYF. CDR3 in DNA: TGTGCCAGCAGCTTAGGTCCCAGGGTCTACGAGCAGTACTTC.

This clonotype has ten or more counts. The chain couples TRBV20-1 to TRBJ2-7; 10 bases map to TRBD2. Germline V gene sequence: CDR1 DFQATT, CDR2 SNEGSKA (reference sequence). The CDR3 extends over 14 amino acids. The V gene end was trimmed by 6 bases and the J gene end by 3 bases; junction bases not matched to a gene: 8. The CDR3 bases are TGCAGTGCGCCGCTAGCGGGAGTAGGCTACGAGCAGTACTTC. It translates to CSAPLAGVGYEQYF.

This clonotype was counted ten times or more. The J gene is TRBJ2-7, the V gene TRBV12-3 or TRBV12-4; D gene ambiguous. Trimming removed 0 bases from V and 5 bases from J, with 2 bases in between. The CDR3 has 11 amino acids. The CDR3 nucleotides read TGTGCCAGCAGTTTAGCCCACGAGCAGTACTTC. This gives the protein CASSLAHEQYF.